This TCR beta chain is from a study of blood T cell repertoires in COVID-19. For the study at large: Material from acute and convalescent COVID-19 was sourced from the United States, Italy and Spain. Sources were T cells, B-cell-depleted T cells, or PBMCs; the material itself was cDNA or gDNA.

Method: immunoSEQ multiplex PCR; TCRdb's copy keeps in-frame clones and lacks some. The sample has about 40,000 clones; more than 85% are singletons. Germline trimming cut 2 bases from V and 3 bases from J; bases unmatched to any gene: 1. CDR1 is MNHEY and CDR2 is SMNVEV in the germline V gene (reference sequence). This CDR3 region has 13 residues. The sequenced sample consisted of peripheral blood. This sequence originates from a man aged 45 to 65 in a cohort sampled during active COVID-19. The chain couples TRBV27 to TRBJ2-7; 7 bases are shared with TRBD1. The CDR3 spells CASSLAGGYEQYF. Here the CDR3 DNA reads TGTGCCAGCAGTTTAGCAGGGGGCTACGAGCAGTACTTC.